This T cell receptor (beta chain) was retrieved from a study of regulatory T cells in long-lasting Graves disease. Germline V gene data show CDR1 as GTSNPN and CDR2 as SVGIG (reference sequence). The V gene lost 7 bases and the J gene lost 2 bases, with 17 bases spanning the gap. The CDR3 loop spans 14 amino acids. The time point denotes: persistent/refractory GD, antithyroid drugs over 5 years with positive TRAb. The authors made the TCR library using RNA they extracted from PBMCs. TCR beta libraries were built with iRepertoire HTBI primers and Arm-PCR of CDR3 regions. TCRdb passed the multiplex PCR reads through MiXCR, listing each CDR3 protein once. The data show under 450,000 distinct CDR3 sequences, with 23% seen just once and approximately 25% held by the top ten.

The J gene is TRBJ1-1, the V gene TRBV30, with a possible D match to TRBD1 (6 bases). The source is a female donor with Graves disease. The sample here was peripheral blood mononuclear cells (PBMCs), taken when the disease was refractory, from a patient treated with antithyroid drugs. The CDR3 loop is CASTKAGVNTEAFF. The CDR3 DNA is TGTGCCTCGACCAAGGCAGGGGTAAACACTGAAGCTTTCTTT. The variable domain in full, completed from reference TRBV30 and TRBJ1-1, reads SQTIHQWPATLVQPVGSPLSLECTVEGTSNPNLYWYRQAAGRGLQLLFYSVGIGQISSEVPQNLSASRPQDRQFILSSKKLLLSDSGFYLCASTKAGVNTEAFFGQGTRLTVV.